The clone carrying this TCR beta chain turned up a few times. Its antigen is undetermined. These data originate in a study of Graves' ophthalmopathy and Graves' hyperthyroidism. Study conclusions and caveats: Ophthalmopathy progression was predicted with 70.59% sensitivity and 72.22% specificity. The majority of expanded thyroid clonotypes above 0.001 frequency also occurred in blood.

Amplification from RNA transcripts yielded the TCR beta CDR3 regions. First-round RT-PCR with HTBI primers preceded a second-round multiplex PCR. TCRdb reprocessed the multiplex PCR reads via MiXCR and lists one record per CDR3 protein. The data hold about 600,000 distinct CDR3 sequences, with roughly 40% observed a single time. Germline CDR1 and CDR2: SGHNT and YENEEA. V gave up 1 base and J gave up 7 bases, with 13 bases separating them. The CDR3 is 14 residues long. Orbital computed tomography, together with clinical symptoms, serum thyroxine, TRAb and thyroid ultrasound, was used for diagnosis. The source is an adult man with Graves' hyperthyroidism. The chain joins TRBV11-3 to TRBJ2-5; possibly TRBD1 or TRBD2 for D (5 bases each). Sample: peripheral blood or thyroid tissue (not recorded which). CDR3 sequence reads: CASSLVGPEGTQYF. CDR3 DNA sequence: TGTGCCAGCAGCTTAGTGGGACCAGAAGGGACCCAGTACTTC.